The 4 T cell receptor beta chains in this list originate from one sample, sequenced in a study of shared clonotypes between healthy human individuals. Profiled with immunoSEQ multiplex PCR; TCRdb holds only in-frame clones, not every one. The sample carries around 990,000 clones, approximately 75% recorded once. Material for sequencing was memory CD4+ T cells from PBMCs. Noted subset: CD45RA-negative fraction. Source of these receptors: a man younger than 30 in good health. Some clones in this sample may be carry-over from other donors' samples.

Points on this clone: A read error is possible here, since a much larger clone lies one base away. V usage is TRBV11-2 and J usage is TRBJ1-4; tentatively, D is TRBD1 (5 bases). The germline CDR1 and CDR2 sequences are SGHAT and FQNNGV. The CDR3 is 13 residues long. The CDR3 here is CASSLSGREKLLF. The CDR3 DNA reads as TGTGCCAGCAGCTTATCAGGGCGAGAAAAACTGCTTTTT. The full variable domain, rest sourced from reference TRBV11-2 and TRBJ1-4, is EAGVAQSPRYKIIEKRQSVAFWCNPISGHATLYWYQQILGQGPKLLIQFQNNGVVDDSQLPKDRFSAERLKGVDSTLKIQPAKLEDSAVYLCASSLSGREKLLFGSGTQLSVL.

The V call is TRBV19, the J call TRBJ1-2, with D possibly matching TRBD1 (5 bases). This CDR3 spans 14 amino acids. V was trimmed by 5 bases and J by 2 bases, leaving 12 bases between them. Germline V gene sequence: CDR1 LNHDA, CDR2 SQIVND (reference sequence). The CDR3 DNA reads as TGTGCCAGTAGTCGGGGCAGGGAAAACTATGGCTACACCTTC. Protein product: CASSRGRENYGYTF.

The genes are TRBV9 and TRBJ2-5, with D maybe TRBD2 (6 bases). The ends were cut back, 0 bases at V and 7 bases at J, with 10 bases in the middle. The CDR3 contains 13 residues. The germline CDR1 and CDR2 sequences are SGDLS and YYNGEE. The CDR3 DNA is TGTGCCAGCAGCGTAGAACTAGCAGCGACCCAGTACTTC. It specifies CASSVELAATQYF.

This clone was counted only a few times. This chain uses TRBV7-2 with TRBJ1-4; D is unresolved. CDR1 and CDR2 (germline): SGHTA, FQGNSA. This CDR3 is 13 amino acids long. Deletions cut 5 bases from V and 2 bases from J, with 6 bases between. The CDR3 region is CASSIYTNEKLFF. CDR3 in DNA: TGTGCCAGCAGCATATATACTAATGAAAAACTGTTTTTT.